The 14 T cell receptor beta chains listed next were all sequenced from one sample in a study of blood T cell repertoires in COVID-19. The table came from immunoSEQ multiplex PCR; TCRdb's copy has only in-frame clones and leaves some out. Of some 270,000 clones listed, around 81% are singletons. Source material: peripheral blood. The receptors derive from a person between 65 and 79 years old with COVID-19, enrolled during active disease.

This chain connects TRBV6-5 to TRBJ1-2, with D maybe TRBD1 (5 bases). V lost 8 bases, J lost 2 bases, and 15 bases lay in between. The CDR3 spans 14 residues. CDR1 is MNHEY and CDR2 is SVGAGI in the germline V gene. CDR3 sequence reads: CASLPLAGNYGYTF. CDR3 bases: TGTGCCAGCCTACCACTAGCAGGGAACTATGGCTACACCTTC.

This clone has a single count. This rearrangement joins TRBV29-1 to TRBJ1-2; 8 bases are shared with TRBD1. CDR1 is SQVTM, CDR2 ANQGSEA, per germline. Trimming cost V 3 bases and J 1 base; bases outside gene matches: 7. The CDR3 consists of 15 residues. The CDR3 sequence is CSVDPGTGDNYGYTF. CDR3 DNA: TGCAGCGTTGACCCCGGGACAGGCGATAACTATGGCTACACCTTC.

The J gene is TRBJ1-4, the V gene TRBV7-2, with TRBD1 identical over 8 bases. The junction had 9 bases not matched to a gene; V was cut back by 5 bases and J by 4 bases. Looked up from germline, CDR1 is SGHTA and CDR2 is FQGNSA. There are 16 residues in the CDR3. DNA for the CDR3: TGTGCCAGCAGCCCCGGACAGGGTCAATATAATGAAAAACTGTTTTTT. This gives the protein CASSPGQGQYNEKLFF.

The sample holds one count of this clone. This chain uses TRBV11-2 with TRBJ2-3, with 10 bases lining up with TRBD2. V was pared by 1 base and J by 8 bases, with 12 bases of the junction left unmatched. The CDR3 covers 17 residues. CDR1 is SGHAT, CDR2 FQNNGV, per germline. The CDR3 nucleotides are TGTGCCAGCAGCTTAGCCTCCTCGGCTAGCGGGGGTGGTACGCAGTATTTT. Translated: CASSLASSASGGGTQYF.

The sample holds a few counts of this clone. The chain employs TRBV28 and TRBJ1-5; maybe TRBD1 (6 bases). V lost 3 bases and J 7 bases, leaving 16 bases between the germline ends. Per the germline V gene, CDR1 is MDHEN and CDR2 is SYDVKM. The CDR3 consists of 15 residues. The CDR3 region has the DNA TGTGCCAGCAGTTTGTTGGCAGGGGATATGCAGCCCCAGCATTTT. Residues: CASSLLAGDMQPQHF.

The chain joins TRBV5-1 to TRBJ2-3; a possible D gene is TRBD1 (6 bases). Germline V gives CDR1 SGHRS, CDR2 YFSETQ. Trimming took off 6 bases at V and 1 base at J, with 12 bases between the two ends. The CDR3 length is 14 residues. This chain's CDR3 is CASTRQVGTDTQYF. CDR3 in DNA: TGCGCCAGCACCCGACAGGTGGGCACAGATACGCAGTATTTT.

The chain couples TRBV11-2 to TRBJ2-3; 8 positions match TRBD2. Germline V gives CDR1 SGHAT, CDR2 FQNNGV. CDR3 length: 15 amino acids. J was trimmed by 4 bases and V by 4 bases; bases with no gene match: 7. The CDR3 bases are TGTGCCAGCAGCTACCCCCTCGGGGGGGCAGATACGCAGTATTTT. Translation gives CASSYPLGGADTQYF.

A single count supports this clone. The chain is built from TRBV29-1 and TRBJ1-1, with D perhaps TRBD1 (5 bases). In germline, CDR1 is SQVTM, CDR2 ANQGSEA. The length of the CDR3 is 13 residues. The V gene lost 5 bases and the J gene lost 0 bases, with 10 bases spanning the gap. CDR3 protein: CSVSGGLNTEAFF. CDR3 in DNA: TGCAGCGTTAGCGGGGGGTTGAACACTGAAGCTTTCTTT.

This chain joins TRBV5-6 and TRBJ1-1; 9 bases line up with TRBD1. This CDR3 has 16 residues. J was trimmed by 5 bases and V by 2 bases; bases with no gene match: 10. CDR1 and CDR2 from the germline V gene are SGHDT and YYEEEE. The CDR3 is CASSLPGQGLRTEAFF. The CDR3, as DNA: TGTGCCAGCAGCTTACCGGGACAGGGTTTGAGGACTGAAGCTTTCTTT.

V and J are TRBV6-6 and TRBJ1-2, with 10 nucleotides matching TRBD1. There are 15 residues in the CDR3. Germline V gene lookup returns CDR1 MNHNY and CDR2 SVGAGI (reference sequence). V was pared by 6 bases and J by 8 bases, with 12 bases of the junction left unmatched. As DNA, the CDR3 is TGTGCCAGCAGCCCAACTCCCGGGACAGGGGTCGGCTACACCTTC. It is translated as CASSPTPGTGVGYTF.

This chain joins TRBV5-5 and TRBJ1-4; a weak D match, TRBD1 (6 bases). The CDR3 spans 14 residues. Germline values: CDR1 SGHKS, CDR2 YYEKEE (reference sequence). Between the trimmed V and J ends, which lost 4 bases and 5 bases, there was a span of 12 bases. The CDR3 sequence is CASSVGQINEKLFF. CDR3 nucleotide sequence: TGTGCCAGCAGCGTCGGACAGATAAATGAAAAACTGTTTTTT.

This chain connects TRBV5-1 to TRBJ2-5; D is unresolved. The germline gives CDR1 SGHRS, CDR2 YFSETQ. Between the trimmed V and J ends, which lost 5 bases and 2 bases, there was a span of 16 bases. The CDR3 contains 15 residues. As DNA, the CDR3 is TGCGCCAGCAGGTTACAGCCCATGGCTCAAGAGACCCAGTACTTC. It is translated as CASRLQPMAQETQYF.

This clone was picked up one time. The chain couples TRBV7-7 to TRBJ2-5; the D gene is possibly TRBD2 (6 bases). Per the germline V gene, CDR1 is SSHAT and CDR2 is FNYEAQ (reference sequence). The V gene lost 5 bases and the J gene lost 5 bases, with 24 bases spanning the gap. This CDR3 contains 17 residues. CDR3 amino acids: CASSMGTSGTPGETQYF. CDR3 nucleotides: TGTGCCAGCAGCATGGGAACCTCCGGGACTCCCGGGGAGACCCAGTACTTC.

This clone has at least ten counts. The chain is built from TRBV7-8 and TRBJ2-3; D is perhaps TRBD1 (6 bases). CDR1 is SGHVS, CDR2 FQNEAQ, per germline. With 5 bases removed from V and 6 bases from J, the gap between germline ends came to 21 bases. The CDR3 loop spans 16 amino acids. The CDR3 DNA follows: TGTGCCAGCAGCCTTCGGTCGCCCAGGGGAGCGGATACGCAGTATTTT. Translated: CASSLRSPRGADTQYF. The full variable domain, with the rest looked up from reference TRBV7-8 and TRBJ2-3, is GAGVSQSPRYKVAKRGQDVALRCDPISGHVSLFWYQQALGQGPEFLTYFQNEAQLDKSGLPSDRFFAERPEGSVSTLKIQRTQQEDSAVYLCASSLRSPRGADTQYFGPGTRLTVL.